Sequencing of this TCR beta chain was carried out in a study of OX40 agonist ivuxolimab in advanced cancers. Clones were read by immunoSEQ multiplex PCR, and TCRdb kept only the in-frame ones, dropping some. The sample gives approximately 27,000 clones, approximately 81% of which show up once; about 15% is in the top ten. About this clone: Its antigen is unidentified.

General study results and limits: CD4+ T cells averaged fewer expanded clones than CD8+ T cells.

Trimming took off 0 bases at V and 8 bases at J, with 11 bases between the two ends. CDR3 size: 14 residues. Germline lookup yields CDR1 SGHDN and CDR2 FVKESK. This TCR derives from an adult with an advanced solid tumor such as melanoma, head and neck, liver or kidney cancer. The sequenced sample was CD4+ or CD8+ T cells sorted from blood, obtained in a trial of the OX40 agonist ivuxolimab. The chain links TRBV14 to TRBJ2-1, with D unclear. For the CDR3, the DNA is TGTGCCAGCAGCCAAGAAAGGTTTCAGGATGAGCAGTTCTTC. It translates to CASSQERFQDEQFF. Full variable domain (missing parts from reference TRBV14 and TRBJ2-1): EAGVTQFPSHSVIEKGQTVTLRCDPISGHDNLYWYRRVMGKEIKFLLHFVKESKQDESGMPNNRFLAERTGGTYSTLKVQPAELEDSGVYFCASSQERFQDEQFFGPGTRLTVL.